One sample yielded the 21 T cell receptor beta chains listed below, sequenced in a study of blood T cell repertoires in COVID-19. TCRdb's table, derived via immunoSEQ multiplex PCR, lists solely in-frame clones and lacks some. The data show approximately 35,000 clones, just under 80% seen once. Sequences were obtained from peripheral blood. The receptors originated from a man older than 75 with acute or convalescent COVID-19.

This chain connects TRBV7-2 to TRBJ2-5, with D possibly matching TRBD2 (5 bases). Trimming took off 1 base at V and 2 bases at J, with 11 bases between the two ends. This CDR3 comprises 15 residues. Germline V gives CDR1 SGHTA, CDR2 FQGNSA. The CDR3 DNA sequence: TGTGCCAGCAGCTTAGTAGCCGGGGAACAAGAGACCCAGTACTTC. This translates into CASSLVAGEQETQYF.

In this sample, this clone turned up a few times. The chain employs TRBV6-5 and TRBJ1-1, with 8 bases matching TRBD1. The CDR3 is 12 amino acids. J gave up 8 bases and V 6 bases, and 5 bases lay outside the gene matches. The V gene's germline CDR1 is MNHEY and CDR2 SVGAGI. Here the CDR3 DNA reads TGTGCCAGCAGCGACCGGGACAGGGAAGCTTTCTTT. Its protein is CASSDRDREAFF.

As DNA, the CDR3 is TGCGCCAGCAGCTTGGGGGGGCAGCCAGCCACAGATACGCAGTATTTT. Its protein is CASSLGGQPATDTQYF. This chain joins TRBV5-1 and TRBJ2-3, with a weak D call TRBD1 (6 bases). This CDR3 spans 16 amino acids. The V gene lost 0 bases and the J gene lost 2 bases, with 13 bases spanning the gap. Looked up from germline, CDR1 is SGHRS and CDR2 is YFSETQ. The whole variable domain, remainder taken from reference TRBV5-1 and TRBJ2-3, is KAGVTQTPRYLIKTRGQQVTLSCSPISGHRSVSWYQQTPGQGLQFLFEYFSETQRNKGNFPGRFSGRQFSNSRSEMNVSTLELGDSALYLCASSLGGQPATDTQYFGPGTRLTVL.

By its share, this clone is medium-sized. This chain uses TRBV6-6 with TRBJ1-6; D remains ambiguous. CDR3 length: 14 amino acids. Germline CDR1 and CDR2: MNHNY and SVGAGI (reference sequence). V was cut by 8 bases and J by 8 bases, with 16 bases left in between. CDR3: CASVNRVSDSPLHF. DNA for the CDR3: TGTGCCAGCGTTAACCGGGTTTCGGATTCACCCCTCCACTTT.

The CDR3 DNA reads as TGTGCCAGCAGCGTAGGTGGGGCCGGCGAGCAGTACTTC. This translates into CASSVGGAGEQYF. This rearrangement joins TRBV9 to TRBJ2-7, with D possibly being TRBD1 (5 bases). This CDR3 is 13 amino acids long. V dropped 0 bases and J dropped 6 bases, with 10 bases sitting between them. Germline V gene sequence: CDR1 SGDLS, CDR2 YYNGEE.

The chain recombines TRBV3-1 (or the pseudogene TRBV3-2) with TRBJ1-1, with D possibly matching TRBD1 (5 bases). The CDR3 is 15 amino acids. Trimming took 3 bases from V and 1 from J, leaving 12 bases between them. From germline, CDR1 is LGHDT and CDR2 YNNKEL (reference sequence). The CDR3 here is CASSQPGLENTEAFF. In DNA form, the CDR3 reads TGTGCCAGCAGCCAGCCGGGACTAGAGAACACTGAAGCTTTCTTT.

The chain uses TRBV24-1 and TRBJ1-2; D remains ambiguous. From germline, CDR1 is KGHDR and CDR2 SFDVKD. V was cut by 2 bases and J by 1 base, with 4 bases left in between. The CDR3 has 13 amino acids. The CDR3 sequence is CATSDSHNYGYTF. DNA of the CDR3: TGTGCCACCAGTGATTCCCATAACTATGGCTACACCTTC.

Only a few counts were recorded for this clone. The chain joins TRBV20-1 to TRBJ2-2, with D tentatively TRBD1 (5 bases). This CDR3 has 11 amino acids. Between the trimmed V and J ends, which lost 2 bases and 7 bases, there was a span of 5 bases. Germline V lookup: CDR1 DFQATT, CDR2 SNEGSKA (reference sequence). The CDR3 loop reads CSARRGGELFF. CDR3 in DNA: TGCAGTGCTAGAAGGGGCGGGGAGCTGTTTTTT.

This clone has a single count. This sequence joins TRBV5-1 and TRBJ1-1; no definite D call. Germline V gene data show CDR1 as SGHRS and CDR2 as YFSETQ. The V end lost 3 bases, the J end lost 3 bases, and 12 bases lay between the germline ends. This CDR3 is 14 amino acids long. The CDR3 DNA is TGCGCCAGCAGCTCCGGTAGCGGGGACACTGAAGCTTTCTTT. Translating it yields CASSSGSGDTEAFF.

The V and J genes are TRBV5-5 and TRBJ1-2; possible D gene TRBD1, 6 bases. This CDR3 contains 16 residues. Deletions cut 1 base from V and 4 bases from J, with 17 bases between. Germline assignment: CDR1 SGHKS and CDR2 YYEKEE (reference sequence). CDR3 in amino acids: CASSLLTGLGAYGYTF. The CDR3 DNA follows: TGTGCCAGCAGCTTGTTGACAGGTTTGGGCGCCTATGGCTACACCTTC.

The chain joins TRBV7-2 to TRBJ1-6; D is unresolved. Trimming took off 5 bases at V and 0 bases at J, with 8 bases between the two ends. CDR3 size: 15 residues. Germline-derived CDR1 and CDR2 are SGHTA and FQGNSA. CDR3 sequence: CASSPQSSYNSPLHF. The CDR3 DNA reads as TGTGCCAGCAGCCCACAGAGCTCCTATAATTCACCCCTCCACTTT.

The gene calls are TRBV19 and TRBJ1-2; the D is unclear. V lost 3 bases, J lost 4 bases, and 9 bases lay in between. CDR1 and CDR2 from the germline V gene are LNHDA and SQIVND (reference sequence). The CDR3 extends over 13 amino acids. The CDR3 protein is CASSIEGTYGYTF. CDR3 in DNA: TGTGCCAGTAGTATTGAGGGTACCTATGGCTACACCTTC.

The rearrangement joins TRBV10-2 to TRBJ1-2; no firm D call. CDR3 length: 13 amino acids. V was trimmed by 2 bases and J by 4 bases, leaving 8 bases between them. From germline, CDR1 is WSHSY and CDR2 SAAADI. DNA for the CDR3: TGCGCCAGCAGTGAGAACGGAGGCTATGGCTACACCTTC. Amino acids: CASSENGGYGYTF.

A few counts support this clone. The V and J genes are TRBV3-1 (or the pseudogene TRBV3-2) and TRBJ2-4; 8 bases are a match to TRBD2. V was clipped by 4 bases and J by 1 base; unmatched bases: 18. Looked up from germline, CDR1 is LGHDT and CDR2 is YNNKEL (reference sequence). This CDR3 has 20 amino acids. CDR3: CASSRNQHTGRGGAKNIQYF. The CDR3 DNA is TGTGCCAGCAGCCGAAACCAGCATACGGGCCGGGGGGGTGCCAAAAACATTCAGTACTTC.

The V gene is TRBV4-3, the J gene TRBJ1-1; D remains unclear. V lost 0 bases, J lost 5 bases, and 7 bases lay in between. Germline CDR1 LGHNA, CDR2 YSLEER. The CDR3 length is 13 residues. The CDR3 nucleotides read TGCGCCAGCAGCCAAGAACGGGGAACTGAAGCTTTCTTT. As protein: CASSQERGTEAFF.

The gene calls are TRBV7-2 and TRBJ2-3, with D perhaps matching TRBD1 (5 bases). This CDR3 is 16 amino acids long. Germline V CDR1 and CDR2: SGHTA, FQGNSA. V was trimmed by 0 bases and J by 1 base, leaving 11 bases between them. CDR3 region: CASSLAHDSRTDTQYF. CDR3 bases: TGTGCCAGCAGCTTAGCCCATGACAGCCGCACAGATACGCAGTATTTT.

Only one count was recorded for this clone. The gene calls are TRBV4-2 and TRBJ1-2; perhaps TRBD1 as D (5 bases). CDR1 and CDR2 from the germline V gene are LGHNA and YNFKEQ. Between the trimmed V and J ends, which lost 1 base and 8 bases, there was a span of 17 bases. The CDR3 loop spans 15 amino acids. CDR3 nucleotide sequence: TGTGCCAGCAGCCAAGTGGGTGGGGGACTCTTAGGCTACACCTTC. Translation: CASSQVGGGLLGYTF.

V gene TRBV7-2 combines with J gene TRBJ2-5; 9 positions match TRBD1. This CDR3 spans 15 amino acids. V lost 5 bases to trimming and J lost 4 bases; unmatched junction nucleotides: 8. Germline CDR1 is SGHTA and CDR2 is FQGNSA. CDR3 nucleotides: TGTGCCAGCAGCCCAGAGGGGACAGGGACAGAGACCCAGTACTTC. Its translation: CASSPEGTGTETQYF.

V gene TRBV6-1 combines with J gene TRBJ2-3; 9 bases fit TRBD2. V shed 4 bases, J shed 5 bases, and the junction held 13 bases outside the gene matches. The CDR3 has 17 residues. From germline, CDR1 is MNHNS and CDR2 SASEGT. For the CDR3, the DNA is TGTGCCAGCAGTGCGGAAGTGCTAGCGGGGAAGTTAGATACGCAGTATTTT. Encoded protein: CASSAEVLAGKLDTQYF.

J is TRBJ2-7 and V is TRBV5-8; TRBD2 agrees at 7 bases. Germline V lookup: CDR1 SGHTS, CDR2 YDEGEE. The ends lost 2 bases at V and 3 bases at J; junction bases unmatched: 8. The CDR3 covers 15 residues. The CDR3 DNA follows: TGTGCCAGCAGCTTCTCTCGGACTAGGCGCTACGAGCAGTACTTC. Protein product: CASSFSRTRRYEQYF. Full variable domain (missing parts from reference TRBV5-8 and TRBJ2-7): EAGVTQSPTHLIKTRGQQATLRCSPISGHTSVYWYQQALGLGLQFLLWYDEGEERNRGNFPPRFSGRQFPNYSSELNVNALELEDSALYLCASSFSRTRRYEQYFGPGTRLTVT.

This clone occurred once. The J gene is TRBJ1-5, the V gene TRBV5-1; D remains ambiguous. Trimming left V 4 bases short and J 4 bases short, with 12 bases between. Germline V gene data show CDR1 as SGHRS and CDR2 as YFSETQ. This CDR3 is built from 14 residues. The CDR3 protein is CASSRGGGNQPQHF. CDR3 in DNA: TGCGCCAGCAGCCGCGGTGGTGGGAATCAGCCCCAGCATTTT.